This T cell receptor beta chain was identified in a study of blood T cell repertoires in COVID-19. Study-wide context: Acute and convalescent COVID-19 specimens originated in the United States, Italy and Spain. The cDNA or gDNA used as material had been derived from T cells, B-cell-depleted T cells, or PBMCs.

The ends lost 0 bases at V and 3 bases at J; junction bases unmatched: 2. The CDR3 covers 15 residues. Per the germline V gene, CDR1 is SGHRS and CDR2 is YFSETQ. How the authors handled the data: It was from reference gene primer amplification that nucleated cell counts were estimated. The assay was immunoSEQ multiplex PCR, and TCRdb's table has in-frame clones only and misses some. D and trimming come from the DNA, and the V and J calls and clone size come from that table. The sample has about 220,000 clones, over 75% seen once; the top ten hold around 13%. The chain combines TRBV5-1 with TRBJ2-1; TRBD2 matches at 8 bases. The origin of this receptor is a human donor in a cohort sampled during active COVID-19. Material: peripheral blood. CDR3 sequence (DNA): TGCGCCAGCAGCTTGGAGGGACTAGTCTACAATGAGCAGTTCTTC. It is translated as CASSLEGLVYNEQFF.